These 30 T cell receptor beta chains originate from one sample sequenced in a study of control samples from healthy donors and cancer patients. Sequencing used immunoSEQ multiplex PCR; TCRdb keeps in-frame clones, though not all of them. This table has fewer than 500,000 clones, around 90% appearing once. Input material: PBMCs. The source is a man in his forties or fifties with head and neck cancer.

V usage is TRBV14 and J usage is TRBJ2-1, with 10 bases lining up with TRBD2. Per germline, CDR1 SGHDN and CDR2 FVKESK. The V and J ends lost 0 bases and 6 bases, in that order; junction bases with no gene match: 20. This CDR3 spans 21 amino acids. The CDR3 sequence: CASSQDGQRWTLAGARNEQFF. DNA for the CDR3: TGTGCCAGCAGCCAAGATGGGCAGAGATGGACGCTAGCGGGAGCCCGCAATGAGCAGTTCTTC.

This rearrangement joins TRBV6-5 to TRBJ2-1; 8 bases match TRBD1. The CDR3 spans 14 residues. Trimming cost V 6 bases and J 3 bases; bases outside gene matches: 4. Per germline, CDR1 MNHEY and CDR2 SVGAGI. DNA of the CDR3: TGTGCCAGCAGGAATACAGGGGGCTACAATGAGCAGTTCTTC. Encoded protein: CASRNTGGYNEQFF.

Only a few counts were recorded for this clone. CDR3 nucleotides: TGTGCCAGCAGCCGCGGACAGGGTAATAATTCACCCCTCCACTTT. This sequence encodes CASSRGQGNNSPLHF. This sequence joins TRBV3-1 (or the pseudogene TRBV3-2) and TRBJ1-6, with 8 nucleotides matching TRBD1. The V gene's germline CDR1 is LGHDT and CDR2 YNNKEL (reference sequence). The CDR3 consists of 15 residues. After removal of 4 bases from V and 5 bases from J, the junction contained 4 bases not matched to a gene.

The CDR3 sequence: CASWRDTYTDTQYF. For the CDR3, the DNA is TGTGCCAGTTGGAGGGACACCTACACAGATACGCAGTATTTT. V is TRBV2 and J is TRBJ2-3, with D perhaps TRBD1 or TRBD2 (6 bases each). The CDR3 extends over 14 amino acids. Germline V gene data show CDR1 as SNHLY and CDR2 as FYNNEI. V gave up 9 bases and J gave up 2 bases, with 15 bases separating them.

The chain has TRBV27 and TRBJ1-5; D is perhaps TRBD1 (5 bases). V lost 8 bases and J lost 0, with 14 bases in between. The germline gives CDR1 MNHEY, CDR2 SMNVEV (reference sequence). CDR3 size: 15 residues. The CDR3 DNA sequence: TGTGCCAGCCGAAAGAGCAGGGATAGCAATCAGCCCCAGCATTTT. Amino acid sequence: CASRKSRDSNQPQHF.

There are a few counts of this clone. The chain recombines TRBV24-1 with TRBJ2-5; D is undetermined. The CDR3 spans 15 residues. V shed 1 base and J shed 3 bases, with 11 bases lying between them. Germline V gene lookup returns CDR1 KGHDR and CDR2 SFDVKD. The CDR3 here is CATSDFHIQEETQYF. The CDR3 DNA reads TGTGCCACCAGTGATTTTCATATTCAGGAAGAGACCCAGTACTTC.

The chain couples TRBV19 to TRBJ2-4, with 10 nucleotides matching TRBD1. Germline assignment: CDR1 LNHDA and CDR2 SQIVND (reference sequence). The CDR3 spans 20 residues. With V trimmed by 5 bases and J by 7 bases, 23 bases remained unmatched. CDR3: CASSSKTGGYEGGLWNIQYF. The CDR3 DNA sequence: TGTGCCAGTAGTTCCAAGACAGGGGGCTACGAGGGTGGTTTGTGGAACATTCAGTACTTC.

This clone was seen only a few times. J is TRBJ2-5 and V is TRBV11-3; TRBD2 is a possible D gene (6 bases). Trimming took 3 bases from V and 2 from J, leaving 16 bases between them. The V gene's germline CDR1 is SGHNT and CDR2 YENEEA. The CDR3 contains 16 residues. The CDR3 here is CASSLASGAGQETQYF. The CDR3 nucleotides are TGTGCCAGCAGCTTGGCATCCGGGGCGGGACAAGAGACCCAGTACTTC.

This clone was recorded once. The chain carries TRBV7-9 and TRBJ2-1; TRBD2 agrees at 8 bases. V trimming: 1 base; J trimming: 9 bases; junction bases outside the gene matches: 5. Germline V gives CDR1 SEHNR, CDR2 FQNEAQ (reference sequence). The CDR3 runs to 14 residues. CDR3 protein: CASSLGGGLAEQFF. The CDR3 bases are TGTGCCAGCAGCTTAGGCGGGGGGCTTGCTGAGCAGTTCTTC.

The V gene is TRBV6-5, the J gene TRBJ2-2; TRBD1 or TRBD2 may be the D gene (5 bases each). The germline V gene encodes CDR1 MNHEY and CDR2 SVGAGI. V lost 6 bases and J lost 2, with 10 bases in between. The CDR3 spans 14 residues. The CDR3 reads CASSLRDNTGELFF. The CDR3 DNA sequence: TGTGCCAGCAGCCTCCGGGACAACACCGGGGAGCTGTTTTTT.

This chain connects TRBV3-1 (or the pseudogene TRBV3-2) to TRBJ2-7; perhaps TRBD1 as D (7 bases). The CDR3 is 17 amino acids. CDR1 and CDR2 from the germline V gene are LGHDT and YNNKEL (reference sequence). Trimming took off 4 bases at V and 6 bases at J, with 25 bases between the two ends. The CDR3 sequence is CASSPRGLAMKIGEQYF. The CDR3 region has the DNA TGTGCCAGCAGCCCGAGGGGGCTAGCGATGAAAATTGGCGAGCAGTACTTC.

The chain joins TRBV28 to TRBJ2-2; D unresolved. This CDR3 region has 12 residues. The V end lost 7 bases, the J end lost 1 base, and 4 bases lay between the germline ends. Germline assignment: CDR1 MDHEN and CDR2 SYDVKM. CDR3: CASTENTGELFF. The CDR3 DNA reads TGTGCCAGCACGGAGAACACCGGGGAGCTGTTTTTT.

The rearrangement uses TRBV28 and TRBJ1-1; D gene ambiguous. The V gene lost 5 bases and the J gene lost 6 bases, with 22 bases spanning the gap. CDR1 is MDHEN and CDR2 is SYDVKM in the germline V gene. CDR3 length: 16 residues. The CDR3 region is CASSLSVRELQAEAFF. CDR3 in DNA: TGTGCCAGCAGTCTAAGCGTGAGGGAACTTCAGGCTGAAGCTTTCTTT.

The chain employs TRBV12-3 or TRBV12-4 and TRBJ1-1; D is uncertain. The CDR3 loop spans 13 amino acids. V dropped 2 bases and J dropped 0 bases, with 4 bases sitting between them. CDR3 protein: CASSLWMNTEAFF. In DNA form, the CDR3 reads TGTGCCAGCAGTTTATGGATGAACACTGAAGCTTTCTTT.

This clone was seen only a few times. The V gene is TRBV5-4, the J gene TRBJ1-1; D call uncertain. Germline loops: CDR1 SGHNT, CDR2 YYREEE (reference sequence). CDR3 length equals 13 residues. V was trimmed by 0 bases and J by 3 bases, leaving 6 bases between them. The CDR3 reads CASSLDRYTEAFF. CDR3 nucleotides: TGTGCCAGCAGCTTGGACAGATACACTGAAGCTTTCTTT.

This chain joins TRBV30 and TRBJ2-3; TRBD2 matches at 8 bases. V dropped 4 bases and J dropped 9; count of bases not matched to a gene: 6. The CDR3 sequence is 12 residues long. CDR1 is GTSNPN and CDR2 is SVGIG in the germline V gene (reference sequence). The chain's CDR3 is CAWTAPGGTQYF. The DNA for the CDR3 is TGTGCCTGGACCGCCCCGGGGGGGACGCAGTATTTT. The full variable domain, rest sourced from reference TRBV30 and TRBJ2-3, is SQTIHQWPATLVQPVGSPLSLECTVEGTSNPNLYWYRQAAGRGLQLLFYSVGIGQISSEVPQNLSASRPQDRQFILSSKKLLLSDSGFYLCAWTAPGGTQYFGPGTRLTVL.

This clone was recorded a few times. This chain connects TRBV18 to TRBJ1-1; perhaps TRBD1 as D (6 bases). The V gene's germline CDR1 is KGHSH and CDR2 LQKENI. Trimming removed 3 bases at V and 1 base at J, with 9 bases between. This CDR3 region has 14 residues. This CDR3 reads CASSPTGENTEAFF. The CDR3 DNA is TGTGCCAGCTCACCGACAGGAGAGAACACTGAAGCTTTCTTT.

The chain employs TRBV2 and TRBJ1-1; no clear D gene. The CDR3 contains 11 residues. Germline CDR1 SNHLY, CDR2 FYNNEI. V was trimmed by 4 bases and J by 5 bases, leaving 5 bases between them. CDR3 loop: CASSAGTEAFF. The CDR3 DNA sequence: TGTGCCAGCAGTGCTGGGACTGAAGCTTTCTTT.

The V gene is TRBV5-4, the J gene TRBJ1-1; D gene uncertain. V gave up 1 base and J gave up 6 bases, with 10 bases separating them. CDR3 length: 13 amino acids. Per the germline V gene, CDR1 is SGHNT and CDR2 is YYREEE (reference sequence). The CDR3 bases are TGTGCCAGCAGCTTGAACGGTGGTGCTGAAGCTTTCTTT. The encoded protein is CASSLNGGAEAFF.

The chain uses TRBV4-3 and TRBJ2-2; D is uncertain. Germline V gives CDR1 LGHNA, CDR2 YSLEER. V lost 1 base to trimming and J lost 1 base, with 13 bases between them. The CDR3 sequence is 17 residues long. The CDR3 DNA follows: TGCGCCAGCAGCCAAGCCGTGGCCCAGTTGAACACCGGGGAGCTGTTTTTT. It codes for CASSQAVAQLNTGELFF.

The chain recombines TRBV5-1 with TRBJ2-1; 9 bases fit TRBD2. The CDR3 is made up of 15 amino acids. With V trimmed by 0 bases and J by 10 bases, 8 bases remained unmatched. CDR1 and CDR2 (germline): SGHRS, YFSETQ. The CDR3 protein is CASSLVAGGPGEQFF. The CDR3 nucleotides read TGCGCCAGCAGCTTGGTCGCGGGGGGGCCGGGGGAGCAGTTCTTC.

This clone was observed a few times. The V call is TRBV6-5, the J call TRBJ1-3; D gene uncertain. The V end lost 10 bases, the J end lost 0 bases, and 16 bases lay between the germline ends. The CDR3 contains 15 residues. CDR1 and CDR2 from the germline V gene are MNHEY and SVGAGI. CDR3 protein: CATTRDLDSGNTIYF. The CDR3 region has the DNA TGTGCCACCACCCGAGACCTGGACTCTGGAAACACCATATATTTT.

The chain combines TRBV27 with TRBJ2-7, with D possibly being TRBD2 (5 bases). With 5 bases removed from V and 0 bases from J, the gap between germline ends came to 14 bases. CDR3 length equals 15 residues. Germline V gene lookup returns CDR1 MNHEY and CDR2 SMNVEV (reference sequence). The CDR3 here is CASSPRAVSSYEQYF. CDR3 sequence (DNA): TGTGCCAGCAGTCCCAGAGCGGTAAGCTCCTACGAGCAGTACTTC.

J is TRBJ2-7 and V is TRBV6-2 or TRBV6-3; D may match TRBD1 or TRBD2 (6 bases each). Per germline, CDR1 MNHEY and CDR2 SVGEGT. The ends were cut back, 6 bases at V and 2 bases at J, with 20 bases in the middle. The length of the CDR3 is 16 residues. The DNA for the CDR3 is TGTGCCAGCAGCCCCCCTGGGGGGCTCCCTCCCTACGAGCAGTACTTC. Translated, it gives CASSPPGGLPPYEQYF.

A single count supports this clone. The V and J genes are TRBV4-2 and TRBJ1-1, with a possible D match to TRBD1 (6 bases). CDR1 LGHNA and CDR2 YNFKEQ come from the germline V gene. V was clipped by 3 bases and J by 0 bases, with 11 bases between them. The CDR3 has 15 residues. CDR3: CASSQGDTLNTEAFF. CDR3 DNA sequence: TGTGCCAGCAGCCAGGGGGACACGTTGAACACTGAAGCTTTCTTT.

There are a few counts of this clone. The V and J genes are TRBV28 and TRBJ2-7; TRBD1 agrees at 7 bases. With V trimmed by 4 bases and J by 0 bases, 6 bases remained unmatched. The CDR3 covers 15 residues. Germline loops: CDR1 MDHEN, CDR2 SYDVKM. The CDR3 DNA reads as TGTGCCAGCAGTTCCCACAGGGGAATCTCCTACGAGCAGTACTTC. It is translated as CASSSHRGISYEQYF. The full variable domain, completed using reference TRBV28 and TRBJ2-7, is DVKVTQSSRYLVKRTGEKVFLECVQDMDHENMFWYRQDPGLGLRLIYFSYDVKMKEKGDIPEGYSVSREKKERFSLILESASTNQTSMYLCASSSHRGISYEQYFGPGTRLTVT.

V gene TRBV19 combines with J gene TRBJ1-5; the match to TRBD1 covers 7 bases. V dropped 8 bases and J dropped 6; count of bases not matched to a gene: 13. This CDR3 has 15 amino acids. Germline values: CDR1 LNHDA, CDR2 SQIVND (reference sequence). DNA for the CDR3: TGTGCCAGTGGGAAGGGACAGCCGGCGGCTCAGCCCCAGCATTTT. It is translated as CASGKGQPAAQPQHF.

This chain uses TRBV30 with TRBJ1-5, with 8 bases matching TRBD1. Germline-derived CDR1 and CDR2 are GTSNPN and SVGIG (reference sequence). Trimming took 4 bases from V and 6 from J; bases not matched to a gene: 5. The CDR3 length is 13 residues. CDR3 in amino acids: CAWKDRVIQPQHF. The CDR3 nucleotides are TGTGCCTGGAAGGACAGGGTGATTCAGCCCCAGCATTTT.

The J gene is TRBJ2-3, the V gene TRBV12-3 or TRBV12-4; possibly TRBD1 for D (5 bases). Trimming stripped 7 bases from V and 9 bases from J, with 17 bases between. The CDR3 covers 13 residues. This CDR3 reads CASTRPGRSTQYF. For the CDR3, the DNA is TGTGCCAGCACGAGGCCAGGGCGGAGCACGCAGTATTTT.

This rearrangement joins TRBV6-2 or TRBV6-3 to TRBJ2-3; tentative D call: TRBD1 (6 bases). Germline V CDR1 and CDR2: MNHEY, SVGEGT. Trimming pared 5 bases from V and 7 bases from J, leaving 19 bases between. This CDR3 has 15 amino acids. CDR3 nucleotides: TGTGCCAGCAGTCCCCGATTACAGGGTGGGCATACGCAGTATTTT. It encodes CASSPRLQGGHTQYF.